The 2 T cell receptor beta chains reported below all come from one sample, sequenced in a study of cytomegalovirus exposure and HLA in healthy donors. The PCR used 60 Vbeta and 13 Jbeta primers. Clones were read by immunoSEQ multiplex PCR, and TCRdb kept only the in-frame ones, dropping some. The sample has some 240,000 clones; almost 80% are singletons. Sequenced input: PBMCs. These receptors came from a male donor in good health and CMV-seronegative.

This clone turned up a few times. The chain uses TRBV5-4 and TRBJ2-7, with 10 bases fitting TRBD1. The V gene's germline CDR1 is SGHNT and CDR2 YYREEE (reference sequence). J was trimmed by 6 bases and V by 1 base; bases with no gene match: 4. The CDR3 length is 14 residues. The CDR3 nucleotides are TGTGCCAGCAGCTTGTCGGGGACAGGGGCCGAGCAGTACTTC. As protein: CASSLSGTGAEQYF.

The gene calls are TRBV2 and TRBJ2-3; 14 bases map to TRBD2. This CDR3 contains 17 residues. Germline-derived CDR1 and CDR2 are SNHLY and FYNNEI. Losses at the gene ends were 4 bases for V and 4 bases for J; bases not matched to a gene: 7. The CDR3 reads CASSVSGTSGRPDTQYF. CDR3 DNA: TGTGCCAGCAGTGTCTCCGGGACTAGCGGGAGACCAGATACGCAGTATTTT.